The 2 T cell receptor beta chains below were found in one sample sequenced in a study of T cells in Graves' hyperthyroidism and ophthalmopathy. Using RNA transcripts as the source, TCR beta CDR3 regions were amplified. The HTBI primer set served for first-round RT-PCR of the TCR CDR3. In TCRdb, the multiplex PCR reads were re-called with MiXCR into one record per CDR3 protein. Among approximately 610,000 distinct CDR3 sequences listed, 14% to 15% were seen once. Sequencing was done on a sample of blood. Receptors originate from a woman aged 40-49 years with Graves' ophthalmopathy.

V is TRBV11-3 and J is TRBJ2-7; D is possibly TRBD1 or TRBD2 (5 bases each). The CDR3 sequence is 15 residues long. V gave up 4 bases and J gave up 0 bases, with 13 bases separating them. Germline V CDR1 and CDR2: SGHNT, YENEEA. CDR3 DNA: TGTGCCAGCAGCTCTCTAGCCGACAGCTCCTACGAGCAGTACTTC. This sequence encodes CASSSLADSSYEQYF.

The chain combines TRBV7-2 with TRBJ2-7; perhaps D is TRBD1 or TRBD2 (5 bases each). The CDR3 contains 13 residues. Germline V lookup: CDR1 SGHTA, CDR2 FQGNSA. V lost 5 bases and J 4 bases, leaving 12 bases between the germline ends. The CDR3 reads CASSRDRMYEQYF. In DNA form, the CDR3 reads TGTGCCAGCAGCCGGGACCGAATGTACGAGCAGTACTTC.